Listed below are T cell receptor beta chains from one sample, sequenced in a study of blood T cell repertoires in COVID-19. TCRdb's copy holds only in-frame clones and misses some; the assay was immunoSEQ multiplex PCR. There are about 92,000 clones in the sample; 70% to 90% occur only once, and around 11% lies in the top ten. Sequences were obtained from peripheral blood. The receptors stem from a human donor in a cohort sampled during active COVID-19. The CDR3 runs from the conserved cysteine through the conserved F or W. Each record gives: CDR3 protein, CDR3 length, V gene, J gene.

CDR3aa: CASARDRGYEQYF
len: 13
v_gene: TRBV7-7
j_gene: TRBJ2-7

CDR3aa: CASSSDRDAQPQHF
len: 14
v_gene: TRBV2
j_gene: TRBJ1-5

CDR3aa: CASSFPGHVNTEAFF
len: 15
v_gene: TRBV5-6
j_gene: TRBJ1-1

CDR3aa: CASSLGGTTYNEQFF
len: 15
v_gene: TRBV7-6
j_gene: TRBJ2-1

CDR3aa: CASSLAGTGGNTEAFF
len: 16
v_gene: TRBV5-1
j_gene: TRBJ1-1

CDR3aa: CASRPGQGGNEQFF
len: 14
v_gene: TRBV28
j_gene: TRBJ2-1

CDR3aa: CASSLDMETQYF
len: 12
v_gene: TRBV11-3
j_gene: TRBJ2-5

CDR3aa: CASSEVFYTGELFF
len: 14
v_gene: TRBV6-2/TRBV6-3
j_gene: TRBJ2-2

CDR3aa: CASSLMAASTDTQYF
len: 15
v_gene: TRBV7-3
j_gene: TRBJ2-3

CDR3aa: CAISVSGTAGSPLHF
len: 15
v_gene: TRBV10-3
j_gene: TRBJ1-6

CDR3aa: CASSIRTSGSYEQYF
len: 15
v_gene: TRBV19
j_gene: TRBJ2-7

CDR3aa: CASSLGSGSTDTQYF
len: 15
v_gene: TRBV7-3
j_gene: TRBJ2-3

CDR3aa: CASSPWLGGTFYEQYF
len: 16
v_gene: TRBV7-9
j_gene: TRBJ2-7

CDR3aa: CASSLEVVAVHEQYF
len: 15
v_gene: TRBV11-2
j_gene: TRBJ2-7

CDR3aa: CASSPLSTEGRTEAFF
len: 16
v_gene: TRBV7-9
j_gene: TRBJ1-1

CDR3aa: CASSSRTQGLGGYTF
len: 15
v_gene: TRBV27
j_gene: TRBJ1-2